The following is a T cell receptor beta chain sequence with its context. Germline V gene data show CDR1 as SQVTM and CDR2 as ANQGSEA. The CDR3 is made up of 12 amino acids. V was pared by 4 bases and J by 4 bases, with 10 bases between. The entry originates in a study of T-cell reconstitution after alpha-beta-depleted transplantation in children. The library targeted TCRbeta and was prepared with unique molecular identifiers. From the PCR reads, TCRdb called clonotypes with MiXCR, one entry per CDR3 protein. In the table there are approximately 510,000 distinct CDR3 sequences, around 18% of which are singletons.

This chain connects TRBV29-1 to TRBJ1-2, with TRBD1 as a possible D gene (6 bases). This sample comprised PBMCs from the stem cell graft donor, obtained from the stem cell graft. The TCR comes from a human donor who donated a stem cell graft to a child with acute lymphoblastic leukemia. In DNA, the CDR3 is TGCAGCGTTGGGAAAGGGGGCTATGGCTACACCTTC. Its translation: CSVGKGGYGYTF.